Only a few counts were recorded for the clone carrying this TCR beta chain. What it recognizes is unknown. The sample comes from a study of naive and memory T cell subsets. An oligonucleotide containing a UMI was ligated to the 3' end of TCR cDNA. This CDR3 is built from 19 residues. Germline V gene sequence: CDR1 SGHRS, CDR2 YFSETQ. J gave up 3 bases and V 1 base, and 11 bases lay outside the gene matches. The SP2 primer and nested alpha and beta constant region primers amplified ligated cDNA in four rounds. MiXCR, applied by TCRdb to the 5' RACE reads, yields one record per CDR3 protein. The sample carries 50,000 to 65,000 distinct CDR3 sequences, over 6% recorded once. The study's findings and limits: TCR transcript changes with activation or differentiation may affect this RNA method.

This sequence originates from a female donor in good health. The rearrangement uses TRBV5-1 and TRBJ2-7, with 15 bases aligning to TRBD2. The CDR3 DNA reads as TGCGCCAGCAGCTTGAAAACCGGGACTAGCGGGGGGCCCTTCTACGAGCAGTACTTC. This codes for CASSLKTGTSGGPFYEQYF.